This paragraph covers one TCR beta chain sequence. Its antigen is as yet unknown. Donors were ostensibly healthy at sampling, although undocumented immune exposures were probable. The data originate from a study of cytomegalovirus exposure and HLA in healthy donors. Study-wide results and limits: TRBV6-2, TRBV6-3 and other indistinguishable V segments were excluded.

CDR3 length: 18 residues. CDR1 and CDR2 from the germline V gene are SGDLS and YYNGEE. V shed 3 bases and J 1 base; nucleotides not matched to a gene: 8. The PCR employed 60 Vbeta primers together with 13 Jbeta primers. Generated by immunoSEQ multiplex PCR, the TCRdb table keeps only in-frame clones and is missing some. The data show 170,000 or so clones, with 75% to 85% seen just once and 0.65% to 0.75% held by the top ten. The sequenced sample was PBMCs. The chain joins TRBV9 to TRBJ2-2, with 11 bases aligning to TRBD2. This TCR was recovered from a boy between 10 and 17 years old in good health and CMV-seronegative. This CDR3 reads CASSEHRGTSGNTGELFF. DNA for the CDR3: TGTGCCAGCAGCGAACATCGCGGGACTAGCGGGAACACCGGGGAGCTGTTTTTT.